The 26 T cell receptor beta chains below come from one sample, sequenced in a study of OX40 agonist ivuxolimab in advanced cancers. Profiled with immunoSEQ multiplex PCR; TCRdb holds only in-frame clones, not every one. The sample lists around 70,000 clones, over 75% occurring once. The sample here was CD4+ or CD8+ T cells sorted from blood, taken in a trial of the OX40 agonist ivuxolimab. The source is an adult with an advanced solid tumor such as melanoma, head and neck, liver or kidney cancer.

DNA of the CDR3: TGCAGCGCCTGGTTAGCCTTTGGAAACACCATATATTTT. Protein product: CSAWLAFGNTIYF. The V call is TRBV29-1, the J call TRBJ1-3; D is uncertain. The CDR3 has 13 residues. The V gene's germline CDR1 is SQVTM and CDR2 ANQGSEA. Trimming left V 7 bases short and J 3 bases short, with 13 bases between.

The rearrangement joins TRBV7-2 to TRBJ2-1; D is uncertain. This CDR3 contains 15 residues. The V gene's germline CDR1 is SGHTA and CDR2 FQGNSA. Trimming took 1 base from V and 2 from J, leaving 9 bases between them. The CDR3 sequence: CASSLEWSPYNEQFF. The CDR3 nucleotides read TGTGCCAGCAGCTTAGAGTGGAGCCCCTACAATGAGCAGTTCTTC.

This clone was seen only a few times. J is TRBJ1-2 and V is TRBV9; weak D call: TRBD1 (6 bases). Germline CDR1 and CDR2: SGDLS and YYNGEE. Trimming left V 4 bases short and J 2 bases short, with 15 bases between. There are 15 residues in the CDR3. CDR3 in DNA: TGTGCCAGCAGCCTAAGGGGCAGGGGCAACTATGGCTACACCTTC. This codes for CASSLRGRGNYGYTF.

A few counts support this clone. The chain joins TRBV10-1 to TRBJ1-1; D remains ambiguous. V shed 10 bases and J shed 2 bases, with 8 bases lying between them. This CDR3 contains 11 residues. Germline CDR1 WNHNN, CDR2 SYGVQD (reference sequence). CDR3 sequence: CAIGLNTEAFF. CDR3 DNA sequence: TGCGCCATAGGGCTTAACACTGAAGCTTTCTTT.

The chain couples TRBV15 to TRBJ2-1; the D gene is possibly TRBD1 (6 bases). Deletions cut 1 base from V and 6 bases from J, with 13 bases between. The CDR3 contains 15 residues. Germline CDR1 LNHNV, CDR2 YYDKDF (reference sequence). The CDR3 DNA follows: TGTGCCACCAGCAGAGTCAGGGGTTGGCTCAATGAGCAGTTCTTC. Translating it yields CATSRVRGWLNEQFF.

The CDR3 coding sequence is TGCAGCGTTGAAGTATACAGCGAGGCCGAGCAGTACTTC. This translates into CSVEVYSEAEQYF. This chain links TRBV29-1 with TRBJ2-7, with unresolved D. The V end lost 1 base, the J end lost 6 bases, and 13 bases lay between the germline ends. Germline values: CDR1 SQVTM, CDR2 ANQGSEA. CDR3 length: 13 residues.

CDR3: CASSPGIGKGSGANVLTF. In nucleotides, the CDR3 is TGTGCCAGCAGCCCCGGGATCGGAAAGGGCTCGGGGGCCAACGTCCTGACTTTC. The chain carries TRBV5-4 and TRBJ2-6, with D perhaps matching TRBD2 (5 bases). Germline assignment: CDR1 SGHNT and CDR2 YYREEE (reference sequence). Trimming cost V 4 bases and J 4 bases, with 21 bases left between them. The CDR3 spans 18 residues.

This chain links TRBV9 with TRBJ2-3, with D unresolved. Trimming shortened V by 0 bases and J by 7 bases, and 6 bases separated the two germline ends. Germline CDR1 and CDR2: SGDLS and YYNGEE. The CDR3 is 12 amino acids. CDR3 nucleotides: TGTGCCAGCAGCGTAGGGTTTTATACGCAGTATTTT. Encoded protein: CASSVGFYTQYF. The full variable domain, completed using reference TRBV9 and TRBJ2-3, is DSGVTQTPKHLITATGQRVTLRCSPRSGDLSVYWYQQSLDQGLQFLIQYYNGEERAKGNILERFSAQQFPDLHSELNLSSLELGDSALYFCASSVGFYTQYFGPGTRLTVL.

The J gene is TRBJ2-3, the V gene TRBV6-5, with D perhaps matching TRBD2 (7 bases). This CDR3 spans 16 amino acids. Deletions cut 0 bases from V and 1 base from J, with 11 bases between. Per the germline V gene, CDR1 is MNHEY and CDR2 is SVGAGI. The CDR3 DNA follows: TGTGCCAGCAGTTACTCGCCGGGGGGCGGCACAGATACGCAGTATTTT. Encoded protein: CASSYSPGGGTDTQYF.

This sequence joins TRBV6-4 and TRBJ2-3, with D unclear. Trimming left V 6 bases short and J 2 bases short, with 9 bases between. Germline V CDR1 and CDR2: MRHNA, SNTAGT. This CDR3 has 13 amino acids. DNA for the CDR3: TGTGCCAGCAGCATAGGGAACACAGATACGCAGTATTTT. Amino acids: CASSIGNTDTQYF.

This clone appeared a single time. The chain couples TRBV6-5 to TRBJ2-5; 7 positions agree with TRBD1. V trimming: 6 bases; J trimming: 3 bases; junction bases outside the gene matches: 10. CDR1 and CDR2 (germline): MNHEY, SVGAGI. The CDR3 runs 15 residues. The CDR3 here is CASRLGAGTEETQYF. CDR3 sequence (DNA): TGTGCCAGCAGATTAGGGGCCGGGACAGAAGAGACCCAGTACTTC.

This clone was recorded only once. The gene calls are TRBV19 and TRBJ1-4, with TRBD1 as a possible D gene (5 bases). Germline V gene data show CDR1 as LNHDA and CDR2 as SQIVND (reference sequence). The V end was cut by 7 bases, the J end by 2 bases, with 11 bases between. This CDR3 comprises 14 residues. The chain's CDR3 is CASTPRETNEKLFF. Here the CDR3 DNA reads TGTGCCAGTACTCCCAGGGAGACTAATGAAAAACTGTTTTTT.

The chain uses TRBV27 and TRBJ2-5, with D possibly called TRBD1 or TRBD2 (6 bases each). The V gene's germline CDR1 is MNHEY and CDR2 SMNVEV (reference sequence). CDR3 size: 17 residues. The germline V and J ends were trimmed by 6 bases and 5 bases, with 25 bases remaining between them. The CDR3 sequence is CASSRLGRRGGSETQYF. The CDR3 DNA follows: TGTGCCAGCAGCCGCCTCGGAAGGAGAGGGGGGTCGGAGACCCAGTACTTC.

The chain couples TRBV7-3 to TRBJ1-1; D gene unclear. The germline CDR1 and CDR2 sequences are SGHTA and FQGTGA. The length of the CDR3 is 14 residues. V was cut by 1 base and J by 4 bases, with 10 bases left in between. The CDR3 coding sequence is TGTGCCAGCAGCTTAATCCCGGGAAGCACTGAAGCTTTCTTT. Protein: CASSLIPGSTEAFF.

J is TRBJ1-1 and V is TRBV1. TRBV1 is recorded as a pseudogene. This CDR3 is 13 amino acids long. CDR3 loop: CTSSRSDCLAAFF. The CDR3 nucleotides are TGCACCAGCAGCCGGAGTGACTGTTTAGCAGCTTTCTTT.

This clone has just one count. The CDR3 bases are TGTGCCAGCTACCCCGGGGGAGTCGGCTCACCCCTCCACTTT. Its translation is CASYPGGVGSPLHF. This chain uses TRBV18 with TRBJ1-6; D is perhaps TRBD1 (5 bases). Germline CDR1 KGHSH, CDR2 LQKENI. This CDR3 is 14 amino acids long. Trimming took 7 bases from V and 10 from J, leaving 17 bases between them. Combining the CDR3 with reference TRBV18 and TRBJ1-6 gives the whole variable domain NAGVMQNPRHLVRRRGQEARLRCSPMKGHSHVYWYRQLPEEGLKFMVYLQKENIIDESGMPKERFSAEFPKEGPSILRIQQVVRGDSAAYFCASYPGGVGSPLHFGNGTRLTVT.

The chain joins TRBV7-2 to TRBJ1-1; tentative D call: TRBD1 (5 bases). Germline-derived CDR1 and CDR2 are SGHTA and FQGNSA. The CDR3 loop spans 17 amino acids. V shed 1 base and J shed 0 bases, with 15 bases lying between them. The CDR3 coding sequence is TGTGCCAGCAGCTTAGGAGACAGCTACTACATGAACACTGAAGCTTTCTTT. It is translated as CASSLGDSYYMNTEAFF.

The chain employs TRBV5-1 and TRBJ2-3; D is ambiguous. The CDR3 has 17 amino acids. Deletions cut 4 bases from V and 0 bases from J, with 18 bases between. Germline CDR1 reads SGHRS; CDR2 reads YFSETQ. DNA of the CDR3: TGCGCCAGCAGCCCGCCTGGGATCTCGAGTAGCACAGATACGCAGTATTTT. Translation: CASSPPGISSSTDTQYF.

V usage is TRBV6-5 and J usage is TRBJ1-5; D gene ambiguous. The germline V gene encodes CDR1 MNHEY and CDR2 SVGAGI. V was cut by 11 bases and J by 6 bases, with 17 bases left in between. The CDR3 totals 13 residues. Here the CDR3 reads CAASLEPIQPQHF. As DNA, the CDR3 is TGTGCCGCCAGCCTTGAGCCCATTCAGCCCCAGCATTTT.

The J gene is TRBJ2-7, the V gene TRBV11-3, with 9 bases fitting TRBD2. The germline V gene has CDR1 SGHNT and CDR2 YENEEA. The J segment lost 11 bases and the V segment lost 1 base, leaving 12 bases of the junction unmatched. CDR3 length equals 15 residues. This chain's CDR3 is CASSLGFQAGGGKYF. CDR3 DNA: TGTGCCAGCAGCTTAGGATTCCAAGCGGGAGGAGGGAAGTACTTC.

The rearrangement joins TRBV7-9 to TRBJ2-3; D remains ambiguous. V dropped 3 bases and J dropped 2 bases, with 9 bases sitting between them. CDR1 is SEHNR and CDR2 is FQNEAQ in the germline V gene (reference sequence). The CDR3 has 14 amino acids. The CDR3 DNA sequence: TGTGCCAGCAGCTTGAGTAGTGACACAGATACGCAGTATTTT. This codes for CASSLSSDTDTQYF.

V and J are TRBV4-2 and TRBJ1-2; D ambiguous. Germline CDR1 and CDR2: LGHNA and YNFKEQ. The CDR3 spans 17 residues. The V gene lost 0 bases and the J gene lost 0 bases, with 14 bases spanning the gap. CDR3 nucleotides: TGTGCCAGCAGCCAAGAAGACCCTAGGTTTTCTAACTATGGCTACACCTTC. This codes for CASSQEDPRFSNYGYTF.

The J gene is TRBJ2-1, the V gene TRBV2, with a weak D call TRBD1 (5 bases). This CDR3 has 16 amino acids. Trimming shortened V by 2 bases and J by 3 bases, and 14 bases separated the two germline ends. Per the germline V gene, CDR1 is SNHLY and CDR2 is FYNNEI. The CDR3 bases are TGTGCCAGCAGTGAACAGGCTGGGGCCCTCTACAATGAGCAGTTCTTC. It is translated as CASSEQAGALYNEQFF.

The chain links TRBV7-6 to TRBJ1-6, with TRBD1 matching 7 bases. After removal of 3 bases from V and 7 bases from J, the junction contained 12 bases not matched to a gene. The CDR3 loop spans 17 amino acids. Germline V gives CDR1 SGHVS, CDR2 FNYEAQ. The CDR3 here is CASSFLGRGVGNSPLHF. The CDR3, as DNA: TGTGCCAGCAGCTTCTTGGGCAGGGGGGTTGGGAATTCACCCCTCCACTTT.

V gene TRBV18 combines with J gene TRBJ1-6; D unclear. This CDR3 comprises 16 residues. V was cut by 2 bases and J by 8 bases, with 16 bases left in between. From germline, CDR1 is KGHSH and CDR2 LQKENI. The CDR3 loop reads CASSPNQNRVDSPLHF. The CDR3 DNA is TGTGCCAGCTCACCAAATCAGAACCGGGTTGATTCACCCCTCCACTTT.

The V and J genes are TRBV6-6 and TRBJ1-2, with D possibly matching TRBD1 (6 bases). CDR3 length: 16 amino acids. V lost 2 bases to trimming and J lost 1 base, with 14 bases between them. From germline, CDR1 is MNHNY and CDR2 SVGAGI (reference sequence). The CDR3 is CASSYGGQTRNYGYTF. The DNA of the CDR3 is TGTGCCAGCAGTTACGGGGGCCAGACACGTAACTATGGCTACACCTTC.